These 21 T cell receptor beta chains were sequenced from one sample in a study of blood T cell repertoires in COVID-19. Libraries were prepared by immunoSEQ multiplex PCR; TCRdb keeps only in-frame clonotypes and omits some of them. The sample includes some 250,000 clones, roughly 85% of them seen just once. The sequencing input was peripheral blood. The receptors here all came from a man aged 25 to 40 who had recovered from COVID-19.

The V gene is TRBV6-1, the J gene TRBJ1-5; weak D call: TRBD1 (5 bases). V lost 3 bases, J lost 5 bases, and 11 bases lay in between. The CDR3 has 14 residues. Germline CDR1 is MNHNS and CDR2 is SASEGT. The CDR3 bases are TGTGCCAGCAGTGAGGCCAGGGTCGATCAGCCCCAGCATTTT. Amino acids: CASSEARVDQPQHF.

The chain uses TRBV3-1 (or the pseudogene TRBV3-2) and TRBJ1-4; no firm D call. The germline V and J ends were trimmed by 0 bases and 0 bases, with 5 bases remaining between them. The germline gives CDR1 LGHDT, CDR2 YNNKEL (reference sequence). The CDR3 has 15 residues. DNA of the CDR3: TGTGCCAGCAGCCAAGAGAGGGCAACTAATGAAAAACTGTTTTTT. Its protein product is CASSQERATNEKLFF.

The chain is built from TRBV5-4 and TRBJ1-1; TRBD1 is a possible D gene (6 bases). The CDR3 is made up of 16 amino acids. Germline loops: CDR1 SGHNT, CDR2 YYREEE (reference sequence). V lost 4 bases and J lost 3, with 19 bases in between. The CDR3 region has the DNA TGTGCCAGCAGCGAGGCGGGGGCGTCTAAGGACACTGAAGCTTTCTTT. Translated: CASSEAGASKDTEAFF.

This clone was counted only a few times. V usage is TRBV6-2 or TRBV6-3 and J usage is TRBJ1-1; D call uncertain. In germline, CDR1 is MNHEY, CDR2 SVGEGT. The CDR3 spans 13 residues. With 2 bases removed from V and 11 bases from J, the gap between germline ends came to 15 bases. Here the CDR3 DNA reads TGTGCCAGCAGTTACCGTAATCTTGCCCGGGCTTTCTTT. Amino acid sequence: CASSYRNLARAFF.

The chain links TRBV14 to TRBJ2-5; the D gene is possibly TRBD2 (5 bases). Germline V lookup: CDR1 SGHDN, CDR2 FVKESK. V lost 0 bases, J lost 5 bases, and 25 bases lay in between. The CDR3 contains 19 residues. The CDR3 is CASSQEPLGGGWVRETQYF. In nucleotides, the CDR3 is TGTGCCAGCAGCCAAGAACCCCTAGGCGGAGGCTGGGTGCGGGAGACCCAGTACTTC.

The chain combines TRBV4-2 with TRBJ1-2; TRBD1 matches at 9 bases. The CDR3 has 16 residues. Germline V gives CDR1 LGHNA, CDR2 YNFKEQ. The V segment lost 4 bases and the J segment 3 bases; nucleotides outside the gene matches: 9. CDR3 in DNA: TGTGCCAGCAGCCCCCCAGGGACAGGGAGGGACTATGGCTACACCTTC. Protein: CASSPPGTGRDYGYTF.

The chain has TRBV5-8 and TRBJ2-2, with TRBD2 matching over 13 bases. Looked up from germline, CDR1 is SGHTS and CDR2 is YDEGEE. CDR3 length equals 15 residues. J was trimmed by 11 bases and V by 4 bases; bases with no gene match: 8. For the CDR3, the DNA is TGTGCCAGCAGCCGGGGACTAGCGGGGAGCCCCGAGCTGTTTTTT. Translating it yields CASSRGLAGSPELFF.

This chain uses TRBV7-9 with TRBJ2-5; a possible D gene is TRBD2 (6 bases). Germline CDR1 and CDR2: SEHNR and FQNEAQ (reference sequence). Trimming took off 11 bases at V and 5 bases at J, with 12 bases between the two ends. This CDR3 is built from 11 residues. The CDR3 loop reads CAGGLRETQYF. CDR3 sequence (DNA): TGTGCCGGAGGGCTTCGGGAGACCCAGTACTTC.

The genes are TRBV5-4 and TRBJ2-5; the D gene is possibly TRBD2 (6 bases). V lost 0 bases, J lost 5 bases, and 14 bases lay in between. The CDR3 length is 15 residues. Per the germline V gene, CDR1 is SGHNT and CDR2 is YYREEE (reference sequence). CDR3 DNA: TGTGCCAGCAGCTTGGTTGGAGGGGCCATGGAGACCCAGTACTTC. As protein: CASSLVGGAMETQYF.

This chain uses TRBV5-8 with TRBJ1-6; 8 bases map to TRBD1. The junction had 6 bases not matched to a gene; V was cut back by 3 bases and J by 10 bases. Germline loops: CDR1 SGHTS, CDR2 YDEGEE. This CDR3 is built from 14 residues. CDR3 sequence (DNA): TGTGCCAGCAGCTATGGACAGGGAAGGTCACCCCTCCACTTT. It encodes CASSYGQGRSPLHF. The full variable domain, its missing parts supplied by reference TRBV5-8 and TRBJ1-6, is EAGVTQSPTHLIKTRGQQATLRCSPISGHTSVYWYQQALGLGLQFLLWYDEGEERNRGNFPPRFSGRQFPNYSSELNVNALELEDSALYLCASSYGQGRSPLHFGNGTRLTVT.

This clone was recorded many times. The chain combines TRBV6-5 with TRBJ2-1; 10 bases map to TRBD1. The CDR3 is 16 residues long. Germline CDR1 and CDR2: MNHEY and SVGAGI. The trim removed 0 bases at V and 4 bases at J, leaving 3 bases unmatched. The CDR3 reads CASSYSDRGPYNEQFF. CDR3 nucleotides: TGTGCCAGCAGTTACTCTGACAGGGGGCCGTACAATGAGCAGTTCTTC.

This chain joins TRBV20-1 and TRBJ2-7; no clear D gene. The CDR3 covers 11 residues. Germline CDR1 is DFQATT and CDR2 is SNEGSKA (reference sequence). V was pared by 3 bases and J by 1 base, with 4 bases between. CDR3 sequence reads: CSASRSYEQYF. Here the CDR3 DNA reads TGCAGTGCTAGCCGTTCCTACGAGCAGTACTTC.

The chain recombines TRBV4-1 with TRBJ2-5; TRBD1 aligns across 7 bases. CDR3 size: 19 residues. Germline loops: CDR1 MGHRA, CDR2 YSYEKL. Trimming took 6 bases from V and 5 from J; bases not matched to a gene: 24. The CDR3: CASRDKSVGEGAGKETQYF. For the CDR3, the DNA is TGCGCCAGCAGAGACAAATCTGTCGGTGAGGGGGCTGGTAAGGAGACCCAGTACTTC.

The CDR3 nucleotides read TGTGCCAGCAGTTACCCCGGGTACACTGAAGCTTTCTTT. This codes for CASSYPGYTEAFF. This chain joins TRBV6-6 and TRBJ1-1; D is unresolved. The CDR3 is 13 residues long. The germline V gene encodes CDR1 MNHNY and CDR2 SVGAGI (reference sequence). V lost 2 bases, J lost 3 bases, and 7 bases lay in between.

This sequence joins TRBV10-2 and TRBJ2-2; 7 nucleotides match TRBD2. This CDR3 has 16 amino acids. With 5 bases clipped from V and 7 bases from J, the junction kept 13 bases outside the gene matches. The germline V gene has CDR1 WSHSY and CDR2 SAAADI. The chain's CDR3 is CASSFFLGGWSGELFF. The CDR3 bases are TGCGCCAGCAGTTTTTTCCTGGGGGGGTGGAGCGGGGAGCTGTTTTTT.

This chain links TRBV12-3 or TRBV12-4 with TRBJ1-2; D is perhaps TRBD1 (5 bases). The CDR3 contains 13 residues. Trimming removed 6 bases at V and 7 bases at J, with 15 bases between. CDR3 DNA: TGTGCCAGCAGCCCCGACAGTTCAGCTGGCTACACCTTC. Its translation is CASSPDSSAGYTF.

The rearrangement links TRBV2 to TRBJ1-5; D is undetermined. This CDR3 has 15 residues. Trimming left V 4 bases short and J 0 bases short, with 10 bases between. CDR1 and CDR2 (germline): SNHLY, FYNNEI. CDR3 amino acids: CASSVGGISNQPQHF. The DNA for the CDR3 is TGTGCCAGCAGTGTTGGCGGGATTAGCAATCAGCCCCAGCATTTT.

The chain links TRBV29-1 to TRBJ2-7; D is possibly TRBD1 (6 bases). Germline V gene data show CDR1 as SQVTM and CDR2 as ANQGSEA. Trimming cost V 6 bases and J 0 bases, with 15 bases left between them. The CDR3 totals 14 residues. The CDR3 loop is CSVAGQYSSYEQYF. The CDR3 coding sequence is TGCAGCGTGGCAGGACAGTACTCCTCCTACGAGCAGTACTTC.

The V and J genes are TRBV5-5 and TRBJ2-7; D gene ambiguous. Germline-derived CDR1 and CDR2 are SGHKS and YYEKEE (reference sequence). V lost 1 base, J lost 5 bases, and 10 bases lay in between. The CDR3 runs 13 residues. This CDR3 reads CASSLMREHEQYF. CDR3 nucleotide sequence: TGTGCCAGCAGCTTGATGAGAGAACACGAGCAGTACTTC.

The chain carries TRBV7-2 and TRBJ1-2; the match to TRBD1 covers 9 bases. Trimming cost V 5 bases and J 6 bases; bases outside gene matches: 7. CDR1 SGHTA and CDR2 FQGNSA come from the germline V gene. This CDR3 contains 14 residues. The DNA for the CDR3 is TGTGCCAGCAGCATAATTACAGGGGGCGATGGCTACACCTTC. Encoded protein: CASSIITGGDGYTF.

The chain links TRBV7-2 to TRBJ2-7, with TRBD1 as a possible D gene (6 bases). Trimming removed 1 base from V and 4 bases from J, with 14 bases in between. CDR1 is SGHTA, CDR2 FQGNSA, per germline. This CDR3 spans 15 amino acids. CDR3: CASSLDYRVRYEQYF. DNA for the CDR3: TGTGCCAGCAGCTTAGATTACAGGGTTCGGTACGAGCAGTACTTC.